A single sample gave rise to the 14 T cell receptor beta chains below, sequenced in a study of blood T cell repertoires in COVID-19. Sequenced by immunoSEQ multiplex PCR; TCRdb stores in-frame clones only, minus some. The sample has some 300,000 clones, over 85% seen once; the top ten hold roughly a tenth. Sequenced input: PBMCs or T cells enriched from blood (not recorded which). These TCRs come from a woman younger than 45 who had recovered from COVID-19.

The J gene is TRBJ2-7, the V gene TRBV21-1; whether TRBD2, the table's D call, matches the DNA was not checked. TRBV21-1 is a documented pseudogene. There are 21 residues in the CDR3. CDR3 sequence (DNA): TGTGCCAGCAGCAATAAGCTCCCGGAATTAGGCAGCAGCGGGAGCCCCTACGAGCAGTACTTC. Its translation: CASSNKLPELGSSGSPYEQYF.

The chain is built from TRBV18 and TRBJ2-1; 9 bases map to TRBD2. This CDR3 is built from 17 residues. CDR1 KGHSH and CDR2 LQKENI come from the germline V gene. V shed 1 base, J shed 5 bases, and the junction held 9 bases outside the gene matches. The CDR3 is CASSPRSSGVIHNEQFF. DNA for the CDR3: TGTGCCAGCTCACCACGGTCTAGCGGGGTGATTCACAATGAGCAGTTCTTC.

This sequence joins TRBV2 and TRBJ2-3; 8 nucleotides match TRBD2. The CDR3 has 14 residues. J gave up 4 bases and V 8 bases, and 8 bases lay outside the gene matches. Germline V gene lookup returns CDR1 SNHLY and CDR2 FYNNEI. The CDR3: CASGPTSVPDTQYF. CDR3 bases: TGTGCCAGCGGTCCGACTAGCGTGCCAGATACGCAGTATTTT.

CDR3: CASRRGLAGPYEQYF. The CDR3 DNA follows: TGTGCCAGCAGGAGAGGACTAGCGGGACCCTACGAGCAGTACTTC. The J gene is TRBJ2-7, the V gene TRBV7-2; TRBD2 aligns across 12 bases. Germline V gives CDR1 SGHTA, CDR2 FQGNSA. This CDR3 is 15 amino acids long. The V segment lost 6 bases and the J segment 2 bases; nucleotides outside the gene matches: 5.

The rearrangement joins TRBV10-3 to TRBJ2-7; TRBD2 aligns across 7 bases. With V trimmed by 4 bases and J by 0 bases, 6 bases remained unmatched. The V gene's germline CDR1 is ENHRY and CDR2 SYGVKD. The CDR3 is made up of 15 amino acids. CDR3 coding DNA: TGTGCCATCAGTGTCGGGACTACCAGCTCCTACGAGCAGTACTTC. It translates to CAISVGTTSSYEQYF.

In this sample, this clone turned up once. The rearrangement uses TRBV5-4 and TRBJ1-1, with 7 positions matching TRBD1. Germline V CDR1 and CDR2: SGHNT, YYREEE (reference sequence). The CDR3 loop spans 13 amino acids. J was trimmed by 8 bases and V by 5 bases; bases with no gene match: 9. CDR3 sequence (DNA): TGTGCCAGCAGACAGACCCGGGACAGCGAAGCTTTCTTT. Residues: CASRQTRDSEAFF.

The J gene is TRBJ1-5, the V gene TRBV2, with 7 positions matching TRBD1. V trimming: 5 bases; J trimming: 4 bases; junction bases outside the gene matches: 5. CDR3 length: 14 amino acids. Germline CDR1 is SNHLY and CDR2 is FYNNEI. CDR3 DNA: TGTGCCAGCAGTTCCCAGGGGGGAAATCAGCCCCAGCATTTT. This encodes CASSSQGGNQPQHF. Supplemented by reference TRBV2 and TRBJ1-5, the full variable domain reads EPEVTQTPSHQVTQMGQEVILRCVPISNHLYFYWYRQILGQKVEFLVSFYNNEISEKSEIFDDQFSVERPDGSNFTLKIRSTKLEDSAMYFCASSSQGGNQPQHFGDGTRLSIL.

This chain links TRBV21-1 with TRBJ2-3; the D call TRBD2 from the table was never checked on the DNA. TRBV21-1 constitutes a pseudogene. CDR3 size: 20 residues. CDR3 sequence reads: CASSKGNNGLAGVCTDTQYF. In DNA form, the CDR3 reads TGTGCCAGCAGCAAAGGGAATAACGGACTAGCGGGAGTTTGCACAGATACGCAGTATTTT.

The chain employs TRBV11-2 and TRBJ2-1; TRBD2 matches at 13 bases. Trimming took 7 bases from V and 7 from J; bases not matched to a gene: 10. The length of the CDR3 is 16 residues. Germline V gives CDR1 SGHAT, CDR2 FQNNGV. The CDR3 region has the DNA TGTGCCAGCACCATTGGCCGGACTAGCGGGAGAAATGAGCAGTTCTTC. Translating gives CASTIGRTSGRNEQFF.

The CDR3: CATSGVPSGANVLTF. The CDR3 coding sequence is TGTGCCACCAGTGGCGTGCCTTCTGGGGCCAACGTCCTGACTTTC. The V gene is TRBV24-1, the J gene TRBJ2-6, with unresolved D. Trimming removed 5 bases at V and 1 base at J, with 8 bases between. CDR3 length equals 15 residues. Germline V CDR1 and CDR2: KGHDR, SFDVKD.

This chain connects TRBV19 to TRBJ2-2; possibly TRBD1 for D (5 bases). V lost 7 bases to trimming and J lost 4 bases, with 13 bases between them. The germline V gene encodes CDR1 LNHDA and CDR2 SQIVND (reference sequence). The CDR3 runs 14 residues. This CDR3 reads CASNWQGPTGELFF. The CDR3 coding sequence is TGTGCCAGTAACTGGCAGGGCCCCACCGGGGAGCTGTTTTTT.

The chain employs TRBV5-5 and TRBJ2-7; 12 positions agree with TRBD2. The CDR3 sequence is 16 residues long. Germline assignment: CDR1 SGHKS and CDR2 YYEKEE (reference sequence). The ends lost 4 bases at V and 2 bases at J; junction bases unmatched: 7. The chain's CDR3 is CASSLGLAGIAYEQYF. CDR3 DNA sequence: TGTGCCAGCAGCCTGGGACTAGCGGGCATTGCCTACGAGCAGTACTTC. Complete variable domain (other parts from reference TRBV5-5 and TRBJ2-7): DAGVTQSPTHLIKTRGQQVTLRCSPISGHKSVSWYQQVLGQGPQFIFQYYEKEERGRGNFPDRFSARQFPNYSSELNVNALLLGDSALYLCASSLGLAGIAYEQYFGPGTRLTVT.

The J gene is TRBJ2-7, the V gene TRBV7-9; D possibly corresponds to TRBD2 (6 bases). Per germline, CDR1 SEHNR and CDR2 FQNEAQ (reference sequence). CDR3 length equals 13 residues. Trimming cost V 5 bases and J 7 bases, with 15 bases left between them. The DNA for the CDR3 is TGTGCCAGCAGCCAATCCGTTGGGGGGGAGCAGTACTTC. Its protein product is CASSQSVGGEQYF. Full variable domain (missing parts from reference TRBV7-9 and TRBJ2-7): DTGVSQNPRHKITKRGQNVTFRCDPISEHNRLYWYRQTLGQGPEFLTYFQNEAQLEKSRLLSDRFSAERPKGSFSTLEIQRTEQGDSAMYLCASSQSVGGEQYFGPGTRLTVT.

The CDR3 here is CASSPGGGPSYNEQFF. CDR3 nucleotides: TGTGCCAGCAGCCCGGGAGGGGGGCCCTCCTACAATGAGCAGTTCTTC. The V and J genes are TRBV9 and TRBJ2-1, with 8 bases lining up with TRBD2. The CDR3 consists of 16 residues. Unmatched junction bases numbered 6, after V lost 4 bases and J lost 0 bases. Germline CDR1 SGDLS, CDR2 YYNGEE.